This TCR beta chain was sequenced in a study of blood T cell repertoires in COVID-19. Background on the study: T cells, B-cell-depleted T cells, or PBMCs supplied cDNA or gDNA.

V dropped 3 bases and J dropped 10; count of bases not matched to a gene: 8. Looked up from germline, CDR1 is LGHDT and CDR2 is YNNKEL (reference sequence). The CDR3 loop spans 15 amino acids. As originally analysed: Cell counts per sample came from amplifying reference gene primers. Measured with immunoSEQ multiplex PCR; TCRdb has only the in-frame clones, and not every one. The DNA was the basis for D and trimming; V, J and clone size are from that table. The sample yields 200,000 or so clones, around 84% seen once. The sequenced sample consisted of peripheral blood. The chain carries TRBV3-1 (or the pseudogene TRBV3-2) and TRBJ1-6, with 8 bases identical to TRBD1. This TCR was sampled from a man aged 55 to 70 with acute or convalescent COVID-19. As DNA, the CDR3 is TGTGCCAGCAGCCAGGTCACAGGGGGGCAATCACCCCTCCACTTT. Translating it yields CASSQVTGGQSPLHF.